Presented here are 20 T cell receptor beta chains from one specimen sequenced in a study of blood T cell repertoires in COVID-19. Clones were read by immunoSEQ multiplex PCR, and TCRdb kept only the in-frame ones, dropping some. The sample records under 100,000 clones, 81% being singletons. Sequenced input: peripheral blood. Receptor source: a man older than 75 with active or convalescent COVID-19.

The rearrangement uses TRBV7-8 and TRBJ1-2; the match to TRBD1 covers 8 bases. Germline CDR1 reads SGHVS; CDR2 reads FQNEAQ. The CDR3 is made up of 14 amino acids. V shed 5 bases, J shed 2 bases, and the junction held 4 bases outside the gene matches. The CDR3 region is CASSQNRGNYGYTF. The CDR3 region has the DNA TGTGCCAGCAGCCAAAACAGGGGGAACTATGGCTACACCTTC.

V gene TRBV28 combines with J gene TRBJ2-1; possible D gene TRBD1, 6 bases. V lost 6 bases to trimming and J lost 5 bases, with 11 bases between them. Per germline, CDR1 MDHEN and CDR2 SYDVKM. The CDR3 has 13 amino acids. The CDR3 sequence: CASRLQGNNEQFF. The CDR3 coding sequence is TGTGCCAGCAGGTTACAGGGCAACAATGAGCAGTTCTTC.

V is TRBV19 and J is TRBJ2-7; D uncertain. Germline lookup yields CDR1 LNHDA and CDR2 SQIVND (reference sequence). Trimming took 6 bases from V and 0 from J, leaving 15 bases between them. The CDR3 covers 15 residues. CDR3 DNA: TGTGCCAGTAGCCCCCCGGGTCGGTTCTCCTACGAGCAGTACTTC. Its translation is CASSPPGRFSYEQYF.

DNA for the CDR3: TGTGCCTGGAGTGCAGGGGGAGATCAGCCCCAGCATTTT. Translation gives CAWSAGGDQPQHF. The J gene is TRBJ1-5, the V gene TRBV30; 7 nucleotides line up with TRBD1. The V and J ends lost 1 base and 5 bases, in that order; junction bases with no gene match: 2. Per germline, CDR1 GTSNPN and CDR2 SVGIG (reference sequence). The CDR3 loop spans 13 amino acids.

This clone was detected only a few times. This chain uses TRBV6-5 with TRBJ2-7, with 7 bases matching TRBD1. The CDR3 is 14 residues long. Per the germline V gene, CDR1 is MNHEY and CDR2 is SVGAGI. The ends lost 7 bases at V and 3 bases at J; junction bases unmatched: 9. The CDR3 nucleotides read TGTGCCAGCATCTCCCTCAGGGGGAGCTACGAGCAGTACTTC. Its protein product is CASISLRGSYEQYF.

CDR3 coding DNA: TGTGCCAGCAGTACCTCCGGGATTGACTATGGCTACACCTTC. It codes for CASSTSGIDYGYTF. The rearrangement joins TRBV28 to TRBJ1-2; D uncertain. V was clipped by 5 bases and J by 3 bases, with 13 bases between them. This CDR3 region has 14 residues. Per the germline V gene, CDR1 is MDHEN and CDR2 is SYDVKM.

V is TRBV3-1 (or the pseudogene TRBV3-2) and J is TRBJ1-6; 7 nucleotides align to TRBD1. This CDR3 is 15 amino acids long. Germline loops: CDR1 LGHDT, CDR2 YNNKEL (reference sequence). The trim removed 4 bases at V and 9 bases at J, leaving 9 bases unmatched. The CDR3 DNA sequence: TGTGCCAGCAGCCCCCATGGGGACAGAGCTTCACCCCTCCACTTT. Translated, it gives CASSPHGDRASPLHF.

The chain employs TRBV19 and TRBJ1-2; 10 bases map to TRBD1. Germline trimming cut 5 bases from V and 4 bases from J; bases unmatched to any gene: 10. CDR1 and CDR2 from the germline V gene are LNHDA and SQIVND (reference sequence). The CDR3 sequence is 16 residues long. CDR3 bases: TGTGCCAGTAGTGCAGACAGGGGGCGTCTGCCCTATGGCTACACCTTC. It is translated as CASSADRGRLPYGYTF.

The V and J genes are TRBV2 and TRBJ2-1; 11 nucleotides agree with TRBD2. The V segment lost 4 bases and the J segment 7 bases; nucleotides outside the gene matches: 6. The CDR3 sequence is 15 residues long. Germline V gene lookup returns CDR1 SNHLY and CDR2 FYNNEI. CDR3 sequence reads: CASSALAGVSNEQFF. The CDR3, as DNA: TGTGCCAGCAGTGCACTAGCGGGGGTCTCTAATGAGCAGTTCTTC.

The rearrangement joins TRBV6-2 or TRBV6-3 to TRBJ1-4; 7 bases map to TRBD1. Germline loops: CDR1 MNHEY, CDR2 SVGEGT. Trimming at V came to 8 bases and at J to 8 bases, leaving 11 bases not matched to a gene. CDR3 length: 14 amino acids. The CDR3 loop reads CASRSGGPGEKLFF. The CDR3 DNA sequence: TGTGCCAGCCGTTCAGGGGGACCAGGGGAAAAACTGTTTTTT.

The V call is TRBV7-8, the J call TRBJ2-7, with D maybe TRBD1 (6 bases). Germline lookup yields CDR1 SGHVS and CDR2 FQNEAQ. Trimming stripped 5 bases from V and 7 bases from J, with 21 bases between. CDR3 size: 15 residues. Here the CDR3 reads CASSEAGTSVGEQYF. The DNA for the CDR3 is TGTGCCAGCAGCGAAGCCGGGACATCCGTGGGGGAGCAGTACTTC.

This clone has only one observation. This chain connects TRBV4-3 to TRBJ1-1, with TRBD1 matching over 9 bases. This CDR3 contains 16 residues. V lost 1 base, J lost 6 bases, and 9 bases stayed unmatched. The germline CDR1 and CDR2 sequences are LGHNA and YSLEER. The CDR3 DNA is TGCGCCAGCAGCCAAGGGGACAGGGAGGGGTATCCTGAAGCTTTCTTT. It encodes CASSQGDREGYPEAFF.

This clone counts as medium-sized. J is TRBJ2-7 and V is TRBV10-3, with 7 bases fitting TRBD1. This CDR3 comprises 16 residues. Germline CDR1 ENHRY, CDR2 SYGVKD. Germline trimming cut 4 bases from V and 0 bases from J; bases unmatched to any gene: 9. CDR3 coding DNA: TGTGCCATCAGTGGGGGGACAGCCCAATACTCCTACGAGCAGTACTTC. It specifies CAISGGTAQYSYEQYF.

V and J are TRBV5-4 and TRBJ1-1; TRBD1 is a possible D gene (5 bases). The germline CDR1 and CDR2 sequences are SGHNT and YYREEE (reference sequence). Trimming left V 6 bases short and J 5 bases short, with 8 bases between. CDR3 length: 11 residues. In DNA, the CDR3 is TGTGCCAGCAAAGGGGAAACTGAAGCTTTCTTT. Its protein product is CASKGETEAFF.

The gene calls are TRBV7-8 and TRBJ2-3, with a possible D match to TRBD1 (6 bases). V lost 2 bases to trimming and J lost 5 bases, with 14 bases between them. The CDR3 is 15 residues long. CDR1 SGHVS and CDR2 FQNEAQ come from the germline V gene. For the CDR3, the DNA is TGTGCCAGCAGCTTATACGGGGACAACGAAGATACGCAGTATTTT. This gives the protein CASSLYGDNEDTQYF.

The chain links TRBV28 to TRBJ2-3; 9 positions agree with TRBD2. Germline V CDR1 and CDR2: MDHEN, SYDVKM. V lost 10 bases, J lost 3 bases, and 5 bases stayed unmatched. This CDR3 spans 13 amino acids. The CDR3 here is CAISSGATDTQYF. DNA for the CDR3: TGTGCCATCTCTAGCGGGGCGACAGATACGCAGTATTTT.

This clone was counted a few times. V is TRBV5-6 and J is TRBJ2-1; 8 nucleotides match TRBD2. The CDR3 loop spans 16 amino acids. The V gene end was trimmed by 5 bases and the J gene end by 6 bases; junction bases not matched to a gene: 13. Germline V gives CDR1 SGHDT, CDR2 YYEEEE. Here the CDR3 reads CASSPLGGGPVNEQFF. CDR3 sequence (DNA): TGTGCCAGCAGTCCCCTCGGGGGGGGGCCGGTCAATGAGCAGTTCTTC.

The chain employs TRBV6-5 and TRBJ2-2, with D maybe TRBD2 (7 bases). CDR1 and CDR2 from the germline V gene are MNHEY and SVGAGI. With 2 bases removed from V and 3 bases from J, the gap between germline ends came to 13 bases. This CDR3 has 16 amino acids. CDR3 residues: CASSYGAGAHTGELFF. The CDR3 DNA is TGTGCCAGCAGTTACGGGGCGGGGGCCCACACCGGGGAGCTGTTTTTT.

A single count supports this clone. The V call is TRBV14, the J call TRBJ1-4; TRBD1 might be the D (6 bases). Germline values: CDR1 SGHDN, CDR2 FVKESK. Trimming cost V 1 base and J 8 bases, with 8 bases left between them. This CDR3 region has 13 residues. This chain's CDR3 is CASSQARGEKLFF. The CDR3 bases are TGTGCCAGCAGCCAAGCTAGGGGGGAAAAACTGTTTTTT.

This clone has only a few counts. The chain is built from TRBV5-4 and TRBJ2-2; D is perhaps TRBD1 (6 bases). Germline loops: CDR1 SGHNT, CDR2 YYREEE (reference sequence). The CDR3 runs 14 residues. The V and J ends lost 4 bases and 1 base respectively, with 8 bases between them. CDR3 nucleotides: TGTGCCAGCAGCCAGGGACAGAACACCGGGGAGCTGTTTTTT. Protein product: CASSQGQNTGELFF.